This T cell receptor beta chain was recorded in a study of PD-L1 blockade in urothelial cancer. Time point meaning: pretreatment peripheral blood. Data came from immunoSEQ multiplex PCR; TCRdb stores just in-frame clones and leaves some out. Of 30,000 to 35,000 clones in the sample, over 70% are singletons; the top ten hold around 14%. V lost 4 bases and J lost 4, with 16 bases in between. The CDR3 sequence is 15 residues long. Germline V gene data show CDR1 as MGHRA and CDR2 as YSYEKL. The sample in question was PBMCs, obtained around atezolizumab (anti-PD-L1) treatment. The TCR sequence derives from a man between 60 and 70 years old with urothelial cancer. V gene TRBV4-1 combines with J gene TRBJ1-2, with D hard to call. CDR3 in DNA: TGCGCCAGCAGCCCGGGTGAGGGAGTTACCTATGGCTACACCTTC. Protein product: CASSPGEGVTYGYTF.